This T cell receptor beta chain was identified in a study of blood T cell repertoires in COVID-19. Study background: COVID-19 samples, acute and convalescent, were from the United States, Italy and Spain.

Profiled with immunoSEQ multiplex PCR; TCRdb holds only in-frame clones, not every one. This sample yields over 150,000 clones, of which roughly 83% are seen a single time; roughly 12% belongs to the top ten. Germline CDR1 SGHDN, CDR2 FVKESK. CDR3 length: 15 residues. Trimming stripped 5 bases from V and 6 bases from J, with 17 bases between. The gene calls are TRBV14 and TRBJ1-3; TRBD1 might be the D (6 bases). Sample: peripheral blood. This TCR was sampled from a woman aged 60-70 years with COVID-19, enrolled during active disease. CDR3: CASSNQEGGENTIYF. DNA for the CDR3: TGTGCCAGCAGCAACCAGGAGGGGGGGGAAAACACCATATATTTT.